The 23 T cell receptor beta chains in this list originate from one sample, sequenced in a study of cytomegalovirus exposure and HLA in healthy donors. It was with 60 Vbeta and 13 Jbeta primers that the PCR ran. Sequencing was performed with immunoSEQ multiplex PCR; in TCRdb, only in-frame clones are kept and a portion is missing. Here the sample spans roughly 180,000 clones, 75% to 85% being singletons. The source material was PBMCs. The source of these receptors is a young woman in good health and CMV-seropositive.

The V call is TRBV9, the J call TRBJ1-4, with D possibly TRBD1 on 5 matching bases. V was trimmed by 0 bases and J by 6 bases, leaving 12 bases between them. The germline CDR1 and CDR2 sequences are SGDLS and YYNGEE. The CDR3 consists of 15 residues. The CDR3 bases are TGTGCCAGCAGCGTAGTGCAGGGAGGGCATGAAAAACTGTTTTTT. Protein sequence: CASSVVQGGHEKLFF.

J is TRBJ2-3 and V is TRBV5-5; 8 bases are shared with TRBD2. The germline CDR1 and CDR2 sequences are SGHKS and YYEKEE (reference sequence). CDR3 length equals 15 residues. J gave up 7 bases and V 0 bases, and 7 bases lay outside the gene matches. CDR3 loop: CASSLEAQRGHTQYF. The CDR3 DNA reads TGTGCCAGCAGCTTGGAAGCCCAGCGGGGGCATACGCAGTATTTT.

This rearrangement joins TRBV4-2 to TRBJ2-1, with D tentatively TRBD2 (6 bases). The CDR3 totals 16 residues. Between the trimmed V and J ends, which lost 4 bases and 8 bases, there was a span of 21 bases. CDR1 is LGHNA, CDR2 YNFKEQ, per germline. The CDR3 loop is CASSRRASPGGDEQFF. The CDR3 DNA is TGTGCCAGCAGCCGTCGGGCCTCCCCCGGGGGAGATGAGCAGTTCTTC.

This chain links TRBV7-2 with TRBJ2-5; 7 bases fit TRBD2. Near its end, the DNA agrees better with TRBJ2-7, so the J call may be wrong. CDR3 length: 13 amino acids. Per the germline V gene, CDR1 is SGHTA and CDR2 is FQGNSA. The DNA for the CDR3 is TGTGCCAGCACCCCGGGAGGAGACTACGAGCAGTACTTC. It translates to CASTPGGDYEQYF.

This rearrangement joins TRBV7-9 to TRBJ2-3; D may be TRBD1 (6 bases). The CDR3 extends over 15 amino acids. V lost 3 bases and J 1 base, leaving 11 bases between the germline ends. The germline V gene encodes CDR1 SEHNR and CDR2 FQNEAQ (reference sequence). This CDR3 is CASSFYRQGTDTQYF. CDR3 DNA sequence: TGTGCCAGCAGCTTCTATCGACAGGGCACAGATACGCAGTATTTT.

This chain connects TRBV10-2 to TRBJ2-5; 7 bases fit TRBD2. The CDR3 consists of 14 residues. V dropped 6 bases and J dropped 5; count of bases not matched to a gene: 9. The germline V gene has CDR1 WSHSY and CDR2 SAAADI. CDR3: CASRDSGPEETQYF. CDR3 bases: TGCGCCAGCAGGGATAGCGGGCCGGAGGAGACCCAGTACTTC.

J is TRBJ2-5 and V is TRBV10-3; 9 nucleotides agree with TRBD2. There are 13 residues in the CDR3. CDR1 ENHRY and CDR2 SYGVKD come from the germline V gene. The trim removed 10 bases at V and 4 bases at J, leaving 7 bases unmatched. The CDR3 sequence is CANAGGVRETQYF. The DNA of the CDR3 is TGTGCCAACGCGGGGGGGGTACGAGAGACCCAGTACTTC.

This clone has a single count. The chain links TRBV5-6 to TRBJ2-5, with 11 bases identical to TRBD1. This CDR3 is built from 14 residues. The V segment lost 6 bases and the J segment 5 bases; nucleotides outside the gene matches: 6. From germline, CDR1 is SGHDT and CDR2 YYEEEE. CDR3 sequence reads: CASTRGTGGETQYF. The CDR3 DNA follows: TGTGCCAGCACCCGAGGGACAGGGGGGGAGACCCAGTACTTC.

The chain joins TRBV11-3 to TRBJ1-1, with D hard to call. Between the trimmed V and J ends, which lost 2 bases and 4 bases, there was a span of 5 bases. CDR3 length equals 12 residues. Germline V CDR1 and CDR2: SGHNT, YENEEA. DNA of the CDR3: TGTGCCAGCAGCTTATTACTCACTGAAGCTTTCTTT. It yields the protein CASSLLLTEAFF.

V gene TRBV6-1 combines with J gene TRBJ1-2; tentative D call: TRBD1 (6 bases). Germline CDR1 and CDR2: MNHNS and SASEGT. V gave up 9 bases and J gave up 4 bases, with 18 bases separating them. This CDR3 comprises 14 residues. The CDR3 DNA follows: TGTGCCAGTCTCCAGGACAGAGGCCCCTATGGCTACACCTTC. It yields the protein CASLQDRGPYGYTF.

This chain links TRBV7-7 with TRBJ2-1; D possibly corresponds to TRBD2 (7 bases). V was trimmed by 1 base and J by 7 bases, leaving 14 bases between them. CDR3 length: 15 amino acids. Germline V CDR1 and CDR2: SSHAT, FNYEAQ (reference sequence). The CDR3 here is CASSLDGGAFNEQFF. DNA of the CDR3: TGTGCCAGCAGCTTAGATGGGGGGGCGTTTAATGAGCAGTTCTTC.

The chain joins TRBV7-9 to TRBJ2-2, with D possibly being TRBD2 (5 bases). The CDR3 is 18 amino acids. In germline, CDR1 is SEHNR, CDR2 FQNEAQ (reference sequence). Between the trimmed V and J ends, which lost 5 bases and 0 bases, there was a span of 19 bases. The CDR3 protein is CASSLRGPPTPNTGELFF. The CDR3 DNA sequence: TGTGCCAGCAGCCTCCGAGGGCCCCCGACACCGAACACCGGGGAGCTGTTTTTT.

The V gene is TRBV7-2, the J gene TRBJ1-6; weak D call: TRBD1 (5 bases). This CDR3 is built from 12 residues. V was cut by 8 bases and J by 13 bases, with 15 bases left in between. Germline V gene lookup returns CDR1 SGHTA and CDR2 FQGNSA. CDR3 in DNA: TGTGCCAGCCCCCACGGGGGGGGGCCCCTCCACTTT. This encodes CASPHGGGPLHF.

This clone was observed once. The V gene is TRBV20-1, the J gene TRBJ1-2; D unclear. Trimming took off 5 bases at V and 8 bases at J, with 12 bases between the two ends. Germline V gene data show CDR1 as DFQATT and CDR2 as SNEGSKA (reference sequence). The CDR3 runs to 11 residues. The CDR3 nucleotides read TGCAGTGCTTCACCTCCGGGAGGCTACACCTTC. This encodes CSASPPGGYTF.

The chain has TRBV6-5 and TRBJ2-7; TRBD1 aligns across 7 bases. The V and J ends lost 4 bases and 3 bases, in that order; junction bases with no gene match: 6. This CDR3 region has 14 residues. The V gene's germline CDR1 is MNHEY and CDR2 SVGAGI. CDR3 sequence: CASSLRQGGYEQYF. CDR3 DNA sequence: TGTGCCAGCAGTTTGAGACAGGGCGGCTACGAGCAGTACTTC.

This clone was picked up a small number of times. This sequence joins TRBV4-2 and TRBJ1-2, with D possibly TRBD1 on 5 matching bases. The germline V and J ends were trimmed by 1 base and 5 bases, with 11 bases remaining between them. Germline V gives CDR1 LGHNA, CDR2 YNFKEQ. There are 14 residues in the CDR3. As DNA, the CDR3 is TGTGCCAGCAGCCAAGGGGCCCAGGGATATGGCTACACCTTC. It yields the protein CASSQGAQGYGYTF.

The V gene is TRBV25-1, the J gene TRBJ1-2, with D maybe TRBD1 (6 bases). Deletions cut 5 bases from V and 4 bases from J, with 14 bases between. This CDR3 has 14 amino acids. CDR1 and CDR2 from the germline V gene are MGHDK and SYGVNS. CDR3: CASSHRTAAYGYTF. CDR3 bases: TGTGCCAGCAGTCACAGGACAGCTGCCTATGGCTACACCTTC.

The chain couples TRBV4-1 to TRBJ2-1; tentative D call: TRBD2 (6 bases). The germline V gene has CDR1 MGHRA and CDR2 YSYEKL. V lost 0 bases to trimming and J lost 3 bases, with 12 bases between them. The CDR3 is 16 amino acids. The CDR3 is CASSQEARGLYNEQFF. Here the CDR3 DNA reads TGCGCCAGCAGCCAAGAAGCGCGGGGACTCTACAATGAGCAGTTCTTC.

The chain carries TRBV5-1 and TRBJ1-2; no clear D gene. The CDR3 consists of 13 residues. From germline, CDR1 is SGHRS and CDR2 YFSETQ. V lost 0 bases and J lost 4, with 7 bases in between. CDR3 bases: TGCGCCAGCAGCTTGGACGGGTTCTATGGCTACACCTTC. It codes for CASSLDGFYGYTF. The full variable domain, its missing parts supplied by reference TRBV5-1 and TRBJ1-2, is KAGVTQTPRYLIKTRGQQVTLSCSPISGHRSVSWYQQTPGQGLQFLFEYFSETQRNKGNFPGRFSGRQFSNSRSEMNVSTLELGDSALYLCASSLDGFYGYTFGSGTRLTVV.

This sequence joins TRBV2 and TRBJ2-3; 7 positions agree with TRBD2. Germline CDR1 reads SNHLY; CDR2 reads FYNNEI. This CDR3 region has 14 residues. The V and J ends lost 9 bases and 2 bases, in that order; junction bases with no gene match: 8. The CDR3 loop reads CASQPGLLTDTQYF. CDR3 coding DNA: TGTGCCAGTCAACCGGGACTACTCACAGATACGCAGTATTTT.

The CDR3 reads CASSPDYLSYNEQFF. Here the CDR3 DNA reads TGTGCCAGCAGCCCTGACTACCTCTCCTACAATGAGCAGTTCTTC. The rearrangement links TRBV6-5 to TRBJ2-1, with D perhaps matching TRBD2 (5 bases). Germline CDR1 is MNHEY and CDR2 is SVGAGI. The CDR3 is 15 amino acids. With 6 bases removed from V and 0 bases from J, the gap between germline ends came to 12 bases.

CDR3 sequence: CAIRSGGGPSTDTQYF. As DNA, the CDR3 is TGTGCCATCAGGTCGGGCGGGGGGCCCAGCACAGATACGCAGTATTTT. The chain is built from TRBV10-3 and TRBJ2-3, with TRBD2 matching 8 bases. J gave up 0 bases and V 6 bases, and 8 bases lay outside the gene matches. The CDR3 covers 16 residues. Per the germline V gene, CDR1 is ENHRY and CDR2 is SYGVKD.

The rearrangement links TRBV19 to TRBJ2-2, with D possibly TRBD2 on 6 matching bases. In germline, CDR1 is LNHDA, CDR2 SQIVND (reference sequence). This CDR3 is built from 16 residues. With 5 bases removed from V and 6 bases from J, the gap between germline ends came to 19 bases. Here the CDR3 DNA reads TGTGCCAGTAGTCTGAGTTTGGGGGGAGGCGCCGGGGAGCTGTTTTTT. Translated: CASSLSLGGGAGELFF.